This TCR beta chain was recorded in a study of T cell responses to AZD1222 COVID-19 vaccine. Study results and caveats: Most donors were white British and more were female, and clonal diversity was possibly underestimated.

The V end lost 5 bases, the J end lost 5 bases, and 22 bases lay between the germline ends. The length of the CDR3 is 16 residues. Looked up from germline, CDR1 is SEHNR and CDR2 is FQNEAQ (reference sequence). About this clone itself: Its antigen is not identified.

Sequencing was performed with immunoSEQ multiplex PCR; in TCRdb, only in-frame clones are kept and a portion is missing. The sample gives over 130,000 clones, less than 95% of which show up once; about 1.3% is in the top ten. Sample: peripheral blood, taken on day 0 of AZD1222 vaccination. This clonotype originated in an adult in good health. The genes are TRBV7-9 and TRBJ2-7; D is uncertain. In DNA, the CDR3 is TGTGCCAGCAGCCCCCCTGTGGCAGGCCTCCTTGACGAGCAGTACGTC. Translated, it gives CASSPPVAGLLDEQYV.